The 19 T cell receptor beta chains below were found in one sample sequenced in a study of cytomegalovirus exposure and HLA in healthy donors. Amplification used 60 Vbeta primers and 13 Jbeta primers. Here immunoSEQ multiplex PCR was the method, and the copy in TCRdb shows in-frame clones only, minus some. The repertoire holds more than 140,000 clones, roughly 79% seen once, with 1.5% to 2% in the top ten. The specimen was PBMCs. These receptors all come from a woman between 40 and 55 years old in good health and CMV-seronegative.

This chain connects TRBV5-1 to TRBJ2-1; possible D gene TRBD1, 6 bases. V lost 6 bases to trimming and J lost 2 bases, with 15 bases between them. This CDR3 spans 15 amino acids. Per the germline V gene, CDR1 is SGHRS and CDR2 is YFSETQ. The CDR3 DNA reads as TGCGCCAGCATCGACAGGTCCGGCGCCTACAATGAGCAGTTCTTC. Amino acid sequence: CASIDRSGAYNEQFF. The entire variable domain, with the rest obtained from reference TRBV5-1 and TRBJ2-1, is as follows: KAGVTQTPRYLIKTRGQQVTLSCSPISGHRSVSWYQQTPGQGLQFLFEYFSETQRNKGNFPGRFSGRQFSNSRSEMNVSTLELGDSALYLCASIDRSGAYNEQFFGPGTRLTVL.

The rearrangement links TRBV5-4 to TRBJ2-4, with a weak D call TRBD1 (5 bases). The CDR3 runs to 13 residues. The V end was cut by 0 bases, the J end by 9 bases, with 10 bases between. CDR1 and CDR2 (germline): SGHNT, YYREEE (reference sequence). CDR3 nucleotide sequence: TGTGCCAGCAGCTTGGGCAGGGATGGCATTCAGTACTTC. Protein sequence: CASSLGRDGIQYF.

The chain combines TRBV28 with TRBJ1-1, with 9 bases lining up with TRBD1. This CDR3 is built from 15 residues. The V segment lost 1 base and the J segment 2 bases; nucleotides outside the gene matches: 2. Germline V lookup: CDR1 MDHEN, CDR2 SYDVKM. Written as DNA, the CDR3 is TGTGCCAGCAGTTTATTGGGACAGGGCAACACTGAAGCTTTCTTT. Amino acids: CASSLLGQGNTEAFF.

The genes are TRBV6-6 and TRBJ2-7; D perhaps matches TRBD1 (6 bases). V was cut by 4 bases and J by 5 bases, with 15 bases left in between. The length of the CDR3 is 14 residues. The germline CDR1 and CDR2 sequences are MNHNY and SVGAGI (reference sequence). The CDR3 is CASSLSGTRDEQYF. The CDR3 DNA sequence: TGTGCCAGCAGTTTGTCCGGGACAAGAGACGAGCAGTACTTC.

This chain connects TRBV2 to TRBJ2-2; perhaps TRBD1 as D (6 bases). In germline, CDR1 is SNHLY, CDR2 FYNNEI. This CDR3 region has 11 residues. The V gene lost 9 bases and the J gene lost 7 bases, with 9 bases spanning the gap. This CDR3 reads CARQGYGELFF. CDR3 DNA: TGTGCCAGGCAGGGGTACGGGGAGCTGTTTTTT.

The V and J genes are TRBV10-3 and TRBJ2-2; D might be TRBD2 (5 bases). CDR3 length equals 15 residues. Germline V gives CDR1 ENHRY, CDR2 SYGVKD. The V end was cut by 3 bases, the J end by 5 bases, with 13 bases between. The CDR3 region is CAISDVLGPTGELFF. In nucleotides, the CDR3 is TGTGCCATCAGTGATGTACTAGGGCCAACCGGGGAGCTGTTTTTT.

This chain links TRBV27 with TRBJ2-1, with TRBD2 identical over 8 bases. CDR3 length: 16 residues. Germline CDR1 is MNHEY and CDR2 is SMNVEV (reference sequence). After removal of 9 bases from V and 3 bases from J, the junction contained 13 bases not matched to a gene. In nucleotides, the CDR3 is TGTGCCAGTGTTTCGGCGGGGGGCTTTCTCTACAATGAGCAGTTCTTC. It codes for CASVSAGGFLYNEQFF.

This clone has more than one count but fewer than ten. V and J are TRBV27 and TRBJ1-5; a weak D match, TRBD1 (6 bases). V lost 5 bases and J 0 bases, leaving 17 bases between the germline ends. The CDR3 covers 17 residues. Germline assignment: CDR1 MNHEY and CDR2 SMNVEV (reference sequence). Here the CDR3 reads CASSLRDGQYSNQPQHF. The CDR3, as DNA: TGTGCCAGCAGTCTCCGCGACGGACAGTATAGCAATCAGCCCCAGCATTTT.

The chain recombines TRBV28 with TRBJ1-2, with 7 bases aligning to TRBD1. V shed 3 bases, J shed 8 bases, and the junction held 6 bases outside the gene matches. This CDR3 has 13 residues. Looked up from germline, CDR1 is MDHEN and CDR2 is SYDVKM. The CDR3 coding sequence is TGTGCCAGCAGTTTTACAGGGGTAGGAGGCTACACCTTC. This translates into CASSFTGVGGYTF.

This chain connects TRBV7-2 to TRBJ2-7, with 7 nucleotides matching TRBD1. Germline values: CDR1 SGHTA, CDR2 FQGNSA. V shed 8 bases, J shed 2 bases, and the junction held 18 bases outside the gene matches. The CDR3 runs 17 residues. Here the CDR3 DNA reads TGTGCCAGCGGCCCTTGGCAGCCAGGGGGTACCACCTACGAGCAGTACTTC. This translates into CASGPWQPGGTTYEQYF. The whole variable domain, remainder taken from reference TRBV7-2 and TRBJ2-7, is GAGVSQSPSNKVTEKGKDVELRCDPISGHTALYWYRQSLGQGLEFLIYFQGNSAPDKSGLPSDRFSAERTGGSVSTLTIQRTQQEDSAVYLCASGPWQPGGTTYEQYFGPGTRLTVT.

The J gene is TRBJ1-3, the V gene TRBV19; no clear D gene. V was cut by 5 bases and J by 0 bases, with 11 bases left in between. CDR3 length: 15 residues. Per the germline V gene, CDR1 is LNHDA and CDR2 is SQIVND (reference sequence). The CDR3 nucleotides read TGTGCCAGTAGTCCTAGGCTGACCTCTGGAAACACCATATATTTT. Its protein product is CASSPRLTSGNTIYF.

This clone was detected once. The chain uses TRBV9 and TRBJ2-1, with D perhaps TRBD2 (6 bases). V lost 4 bases and J 2 bases, leaving 16 bases between the germline ends. CDR3 length: 16 residues. CDR1 and CDR2 from the germline V gene are SGDLS and YYNGEE. The CDR3 region is CASSTLPGAAYNEQFF. CDR3 coding DNA: TGTGCCAGCAGCACCTTACCGGGAGCCGCCTACAATGAGCAGTTCTTC. The full variable domain, with the rest looked up from reference TRBV9 and TRBJ2-1, is DSGVTQTPKHLITATGQRVTLRCSPRSGDLSVYWYQQSLDQGLQFLIQYYNGEERAKGNILERFSAQQFPDLHSELNLSSLELGDSALYFCASSTLPGAAYNEQFFGPGTRLTVL.

This clone was picked up one time. V gene TRBV4-1 combines with J gene TRBJ2-7; D may be TRBD1 (5 bases). Trimming pared 4 bases from V and 4 bases from J, leaving 14 bases between. Germline V CDR1 and CDR2: MGHRA, YSYEKL. This CDR3 is built from 14 residues. CDR3 sequence reads: CASSPRQGQYEQYF. CDR3 nucleotides: TGCGCCAGCAGCCCGCGCCAGGGTCAATACGAGCAGTACTTC.

V and J are TRBV4-3 and TRBJ2-2, with 9 bases lining up with TRBD1. Germline V CDR1 and CDR2: LGHNA, YSLEER. The V gene end was trimmed by 3 bases and the J gene end by 5 bases; junction bases not matched to a gene: 13. The CDR3 spans 18 residues. CDR3 sequence: CASSHPNRDRVGTGELFF. The CDR3 nucleotides are TGCGCCAGCAGCCACCCGAACCGGGACAGGGTTGGAACCGGGGAGCTGTTTTTT.

The J gene is TRBJ2-7, the V gene TRBV27, with 7 bases lining up with TRBD2. The CDR3 consists of 15 residues. Germline assignment: CDR1 MNHEY and CDR2 SMNVEV (reference sequence). V was pared by 2 bases and J by 2 bases, with 6 bases of the junction left unmatched. CDR3 protein: CASSLAASGTYEQYF. For the CDR3, the DNA is TGTGCCAGCAGTTTAGCGGCTAGCGGAACCTACGAGCAGTACTTC.

This chain uses TRBV28 with TRBJ2-7; possible D gene TRBD1, 5 bases. The CDR3 runs 14 residues. Germline CDR1 reads MDHEN; CDR2 reads SYDVKM. Deletions cut 3 bases from V and 2 bases from J, with 11 bases between. The CDR3 DNA reads as TGTGCCAGCAGTTTCTGGCAGGGTGCCTACGAGCAGTACTTC. Translation: CASSFWQGAYEQYF.

The chain is built from TRBV7-2 and TRBJ2-2; D is perhaps TRBD2 (6 bases). From germline, CDR1 is SGHTA and CDR2 FQGNSA. This CDR3 region has 15 residues. The V end was cut by 5 bases, the J end by 0 bases, with 10 bases between. The CDR3 nucleotides read TGTGCCAGCAGCCCCGGAGGGCCGAACACCGGGGAGCTGTTTTTT. It codes for CASSPGGPNTGELFF.

The chain recombines TRBV9 with TRBJ1-1, with 10 bases aligning to TRBD1. The germline CDR1 and CDR2 sequences are SGDLS and YYNGEE. J was trimmed by 3 bases and V by 1 base; bases with no gene match: 3. The CDR3 totals 15 residues. DNA of the CDR3: TGTGCCAGCAGCGTAAACGGGACAGGGGACACTGAAGCTTTCTTT. Its translation is CASSVNGTGDTEAFF.

This sequence joins TRBV7-2 and TRBJ1-2; 7 bases fit TRBD1. The CDR3 spans 15 residues. Trimming at V came to 4 bases and at J to 5 bases, leaving 10 bases not matched to a gene. Germline lookup yields CDR1 SGHTA and CDR2 FQGNSA. Written as DNA, the CDR3 is TGTGCCAGCAGCTACCGGGACAGACGGTTTTATGGCTACACCTTC. The encoded protein is CASSYRDRRFYGYTF.